This T cell receptor beta chain was captured by sequencing in a study of naive and memory T cell subsets. The ends were cut back, 4 bases at V and 6 bases at J, with 19 bases in the middle. The length of the CDR3 is 16 residues. Per the germline V gene, CDR1 is SGHRS and CDR2 is YFSETQ. General study findings and limits: TCR counts from RNA may reflect activation-linked expression changes. A few larger clonotypes appeared in naive repertoires, especially CD8, possibly memory cells re-expressing CD45RA.

The beta constant-region primer was an equimolar mix of two oligonucleotides covering TRBC1 and TRBC2. Nested alpha and beta constant-region primers with the SP2 primer drove four PCR rounds on ligated cDNA. MiXCR was run by TCRdb on the UMI-ligation and nested PCR reads, yielding one entry per CDR3 protein. The top ten clones hold 0.11% of a sample with 150,000 or so distinct CDR3 sequences, approximately 22% of them seen once. This clonotype occurred many times. No antigen is known for it. J is TRBJ2-2 and V is TRBV5-1; no reliable D call. The sequenced sample consisted of naive CD4+ T cells from blood. The origin of this receptor is a human donor in good health. The CDR3 sequence: CASSTTSPYSAGELFF. In DNA form, the CDR3 reads TGCGCCAGCAGCACGACCAGCCCATATAGTGCCGGGGAGCTGTTTTTT.